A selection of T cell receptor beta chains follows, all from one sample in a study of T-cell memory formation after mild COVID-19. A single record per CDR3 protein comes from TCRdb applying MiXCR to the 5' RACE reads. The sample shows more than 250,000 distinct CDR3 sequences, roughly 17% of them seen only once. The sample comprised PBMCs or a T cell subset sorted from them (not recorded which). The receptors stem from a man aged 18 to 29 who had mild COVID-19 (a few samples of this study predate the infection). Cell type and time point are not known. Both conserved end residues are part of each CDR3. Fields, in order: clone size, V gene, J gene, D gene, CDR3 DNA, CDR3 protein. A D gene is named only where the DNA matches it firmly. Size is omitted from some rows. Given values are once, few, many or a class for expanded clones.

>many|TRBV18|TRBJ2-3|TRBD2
TGTGCCAGCTCCATAGCGGGGGGAAGCACAGATACGCAGTATTTT
CASSIAGGSTDTQYF
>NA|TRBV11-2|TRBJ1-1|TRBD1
TGTGCCACCGCACAGGGGGCCAACACTGAAGCTTTCTTT
CATAQGANTEAFF
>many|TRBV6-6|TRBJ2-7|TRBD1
TGTGCCAGCAGTTACTCGAGGGACAGGGGGGAAATACAGTACTTC
CASSYSRDRGEIQYF
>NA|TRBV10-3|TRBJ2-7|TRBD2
TGTGCCATCAGTCTAGGACTAGCGGGGCTGGAGGAGCAGTACTTC
CAISLGLAGLEEQYF
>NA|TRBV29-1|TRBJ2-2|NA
TGCAGCGTTGATTGGCAGGGCAACACCGGGGAGCTGTTTTTT
CSVDWQGNTGELFF
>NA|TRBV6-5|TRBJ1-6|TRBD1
TGTGCCAGCAGTTCCTACGGGACAGGGGGTTCACCCCTCCACTTT
CASSSYGTGGSPLHF
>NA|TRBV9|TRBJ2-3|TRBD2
TGTGCCAGCAGCGTAGACTGGCTAGCGGGGGGTGATGGGACAGATACGCAGTATTTT
CASSVDWLAGGDGTDTQYF
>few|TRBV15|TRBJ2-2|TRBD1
TGTGCCACCAGCCGGGACAGGGTTTCGAACACCGGGGAGCTGTTTTTT
CATSRDRVSNTGELFF
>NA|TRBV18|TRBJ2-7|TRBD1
TGTGCCAGCTCACCAGGGACAGGGATCGTAAACGAGCAGTACTTC
CASSPGTGIVNEQYF
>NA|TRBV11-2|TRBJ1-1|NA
TGTGCCAGCAGCTTAGGGGGGGGACCCACTGAAGCTTTCTTT
CASSLGGGPTEAFF
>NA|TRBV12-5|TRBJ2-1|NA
TGTGCCGGGGCCATCGTCAATGAGCAGTTCTTC
CAGAIVNEQFF
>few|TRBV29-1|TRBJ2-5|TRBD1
TGCAGCGGAAGGACAGGGAACGGTGAGGGGGAGACCCAGTACTTC
CSGRTGNGEGETQYF
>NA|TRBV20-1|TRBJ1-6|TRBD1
TGCAGTGCTAACACAGGGGCGCTATTTATTTCACCCCTCCACTTT
CSANTGALFISPLHF
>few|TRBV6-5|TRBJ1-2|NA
TGTGCCAGCAGTTACTCGAGGGGTTGGCGGAGCTATGGCTACACCTTC
CASSYSRGWRSYGYTF
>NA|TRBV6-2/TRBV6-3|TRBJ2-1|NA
TGTGCCAGCAGTTGGCAATGGGATGAGCAGTTCTTC
CASSWQWDEQFF
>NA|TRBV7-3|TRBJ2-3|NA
TGTGCCAGCAGCCCCTGGTCGGGGGGCCGCGCAGATACGCAGTATTTT
CASSPWSGGRADTQYF
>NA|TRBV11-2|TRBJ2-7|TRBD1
TGTGCCAGCAGGGGGACAGGGGCCTACGAGCAGTACTTC
CASRGTGAYEQYF
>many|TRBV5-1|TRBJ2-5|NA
TGCGCCAGCAGCCCGGCTAGCACCGGCTGGGGAGAGACCCAGTACTTC
CASSPASTGWGETQYF
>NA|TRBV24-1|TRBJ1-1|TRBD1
TGTGCCACCAGTGACCCTGGGACAGGCCACACTGAAGCTTTCTTT
CATSDPGTGHTEAFF
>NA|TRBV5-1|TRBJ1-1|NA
TGCGCCAGCAGCTTGGTCGACACGAACACTGAAGCTTTCTTT
CASSLVDTNTEAFF
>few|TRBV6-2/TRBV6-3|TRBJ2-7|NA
TGTGCCAGCAGTTACGGGGGGGCCGGGTACGAGCAGTACTTC
CASSYGGAGYEQYF
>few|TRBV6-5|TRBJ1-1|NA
TGTGCCAGCAGACGCACCTTCCAGGGGAACACTGAAGCTTTCTTT
CASRRTFQGNTEAFF
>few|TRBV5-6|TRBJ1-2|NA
TGTGCCAGCAGCTTGGGGGTGAGAACCGTCTATGGCTACACCTTC
CASSLGVRTVYGYTF
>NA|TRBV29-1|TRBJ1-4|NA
TGCAGCGTTGACGGGCCTTCTAATGAAAAACTGTTTTTT
CSVDGPSNEKLFF
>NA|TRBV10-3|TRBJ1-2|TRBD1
TGTGCCATCCGAAACAGGGGCGACTATGGCTACACCTTC
CAIRNRGDYGYTF
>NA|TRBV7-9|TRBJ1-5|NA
TGTGCCAGCGGAGGAACCGGCCAGCCCCAGCATTTT
CASGGTGQPQHF
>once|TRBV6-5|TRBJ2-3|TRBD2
TGTGCCAGCGGAGCTAGCGGGGCCACAGATACGCAGTATTTT
CASGASGATDTQYF
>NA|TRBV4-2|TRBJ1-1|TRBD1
TGTGCCAGCAGCCGATGGACAGGGTCTGAAGCTTTCTTT
CASSRWTGSEAFF
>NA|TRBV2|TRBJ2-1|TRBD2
TGTGCCAGCAAAATTGGACTAGCGGGGGGGCATGAGCAGTTCTTC
CASKIGLAGGHEQFF
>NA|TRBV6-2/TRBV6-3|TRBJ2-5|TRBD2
TGTGCCAGCAGTTACCCCCTGGGCGGGGGGCCCAGGGAGACCCAGTACTTC
CASSYPLGGGPRETQYF
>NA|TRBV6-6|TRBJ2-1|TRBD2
TGTGCCAGCAGTTCCCCTCCGACTAGCGGGGCCCTTAATGAGCAGTTCTTC
CASSSPPTSGALNEQFF
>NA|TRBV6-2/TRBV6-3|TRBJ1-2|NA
TGTGCCAGCAGTGGGGACCAGGGACGAGGCTACACCTTC
CASSGDQGRGYTF
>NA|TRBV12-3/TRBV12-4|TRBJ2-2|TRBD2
TGTGCCAGCGCCGAAAGACTAGCGGGGAGAGGGGAGCTGTTTTTT
CASAERLAGRGELFF
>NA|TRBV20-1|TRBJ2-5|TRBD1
TGCAGTGCTTCCCGGGACAGGGGAAGAGAGACCCAGTACTTC
CSASRDRGRETQYF
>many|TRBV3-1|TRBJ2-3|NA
TGTGCCAGCAGCCAAGCAGATACGCAGTATTTT
CASSQADTQYF
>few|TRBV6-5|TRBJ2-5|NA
TGTGCCAGCAGTTACGGGAAACGGGGGAGCCAAGAGACCCAGTACTTC
CASSYGKRGSQETQYF
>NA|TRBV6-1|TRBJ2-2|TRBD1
TGTGCCGGACAGGGAGACACCGGGGAGCTGTTTTTT
CAGQGDTGELFF
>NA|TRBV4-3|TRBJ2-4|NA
TGCGCCAGCAGCCAACAGGGAGGTACCAAAAACATTCAGTACTTC
CASSQQGGTKNIQYF
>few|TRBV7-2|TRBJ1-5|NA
TGTGCCAGCAGCCCACCCGGGGAAGGCTTGGGTCAGCCCCAGCATTTT
CASSPPGEGLGQPQHF
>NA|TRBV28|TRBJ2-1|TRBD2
TGTGCCAGCTACTCGACTAGCGGGATAGACAATGAGCAGTTCTTC
CASYSTSGIDNEQFF
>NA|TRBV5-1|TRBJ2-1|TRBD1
TGCGCCAGCAGCCACACGGCCGGGACAGGGGGCCCCTCCAATGAGCAGTTCTTC
CASSHTAGTGGPSNEQFF
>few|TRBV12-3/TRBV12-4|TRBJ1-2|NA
TGTGCCAGCAGTTTCCCAGGCTATGGCTACACCTTC
CASSFPGYGYTF
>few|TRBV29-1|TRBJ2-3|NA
TGCAGCGCCGGAGACAGCGTAGATACGCAGTATTTT
CSAGDSVDTQYF
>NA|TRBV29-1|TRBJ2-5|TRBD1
TGCAGCGTTGGAGGGGGCAGAGGAGAGACCCAGTACTTC
CSVGGGRGETQYF
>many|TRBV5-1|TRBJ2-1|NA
TGCGCCAGCAGCTTGGGGATACTCTCCTACAATGAGCAGTTCTTC
CASSLGILSYNEQFF
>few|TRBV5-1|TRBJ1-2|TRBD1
TGCGCCAGCAGCCCCCGGACAGGGAGTGTAGGTGGCTACACCTTC
CASSPRTGSVGGYTF
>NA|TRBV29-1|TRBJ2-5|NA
TGCAGCGTTGCACTAGGACAAGAGACCCAGTACTTC
CSVALGQETQYF
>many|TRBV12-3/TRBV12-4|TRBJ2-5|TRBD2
TGTGCCAGCAGGACAGCGGGGGGGCGAGAGACCCAGTACTTC
CASRTAGGRETQYF
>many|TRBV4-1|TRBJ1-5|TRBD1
TGCGCCAGCAGTTTGGGACAGGGGCCGGTGGAGCCCCAGCATTTT
CASSLGQGPVEPQHF
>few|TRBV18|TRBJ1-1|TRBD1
TGTGCCAGCTCACCAGGACAGGGGGGATACACTGAAGCTTTCTTT
CASSPGQGGYTEAFF
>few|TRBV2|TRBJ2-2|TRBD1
TGTGCCGGGGGTAGACAGGGGGACGGGGAGCTGTTTTTT
CAGGRQGDGELFF
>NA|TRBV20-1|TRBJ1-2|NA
TGCAGTGCTAGACCTACAGGGTTTTCTGGCTACACCTTC
CSARPTGFSGYTF
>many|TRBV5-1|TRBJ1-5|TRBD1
TGCGCCAGCAGCCAAAGACAGGGGTCGAATCAGCCCCAGCATTTT
CASSQRQGSNQPQHF
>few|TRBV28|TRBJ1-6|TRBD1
TGTGCCAGCAGTCTACAGGGGAGGGGTAATTCACCCCTCCACTTT
CASSLQGRGNSPLHF